These 19 T cell receptor beta chains came from one sample sequenced in a study of shared clonotypes between healthy human individuals. Repertoires were generated with immunoSEQ multiplex PCR, while TCRdb's copy carries only in-frame clones and drops some. The sample holds about 600,000 clones, roughly 95% seen once. CD45RO negativity and positive selection for CCR7 defined naive CD8 cells, a population that excluded terminally differentiated effector memory CD45RA+ cells. Source material: naive CD8+ T cells sorted from blood. The receptors shown here come from a woman in her thirties in good health.

The CDR3 protein is CASSFRSALSYEQYF. In nucleotides, the CDR3 is TGTGCCAGCAGCTTCAGAAGCGCCCTGTCCTACGAGCAGTACTTC. The chain couples TRBV5-6 to TRBJ2-7; D uncertain. Trimming left V 2 bases short and J 1 base short, with 13 bases between. Germline V gives CDR1 SGHDT, CDR2 YYEEEE. The CDR3 has 15 amino acids. Full variable domain (remainder filled in from reference TRBV5-6 and TRBJ2-7): DAGVTQSPTHLIKTRGQQVTLRCSPKSGHDTVSWYQQALGQGPQFIFQYYEEEERQRGNFPDRFSGHQFPNYSSELNVNALLLGDSALYLCASSFRSALSYEQYFGPGTRLTVT.

V and J are TRBV7-8 and TRBJ2-1, with TRBD2 matching over 11 bases. V was clipped by 1 base and J by 4 bases; unmatched bases: 3. Germline V gene data show CDR1 as SGHVS and CDR2 as FQNEAQ. The CDR3 extends over 16 amino acids. The CDR3 DNA follows: TGTGCCAGCAGCTTAGGGACTAGCGGGTTTTACAATGAGCAGTTCTTC. Its protein is CASSLGTSGFYNEQFF.

The chain links TRBV2 to TRBJ1-1; tentatively, D is TRBD1 (5 bases). V was pared by 6 bases and J by 4 bases, with 12 bases between. This CDR3 region has 13 residues. Germline CDR1 is SNHLY and CDR2 is FYNNEI. CDR3 sequence: CASREWGGTEAFF. CDR3 DNA sequence: TGTGCCAGCAGGGAGTGGGGGGGCACTGAAGCTTTCTTT.

Comment on this clone: The sample carries other DNA sequences with the same CDR3. V is TRBV5-4 and J is TRBJ2-5; D not resolved. CDR1 is SGHNT and CDR2 is YYREEE in the germline V gene (reference sequence). The ends were cut back, 0 bases at V and 2 bases at J, with 5 bases in the middle. The CDR3 consists of 13 residues. CDR3 sequence (DNA): TGTGCCAGCAGCTTGGAGAGACAAGAGACCCAGTACTTC. It codes for CASSLERQETQYF.

J is TRBJ1-5 and V is TRBV10-3; D unclear. The CDR3 is made up of 12 amino acids. V lost 1 base to trimming and J lost 4 bases, with 2 bases between them. Germline CDR1 is ENHRY and CDR2 is SYGVKD. CDR3 nucleotide sequence: TGTGCCATCAGTGAGTTGAATCAGCCCCAGCATTTT. Its protein is CAISELNQPQHF.

The chain uses TRBV6-1 and TRBJ1-2, with a weak D call TRBD1 (5 bases). The V gene lost 3 bases and the J gene lost 6 bases, with 17 bases spanning the gap. Germline V gene sequence: CDR1 MNHNS, CDR2 SASEGT. The CDR3 loop spans 15 amino acids. The CDR3 nucleotides read TGTGCCAGCAGTGATGGTGGTTGGGGGTCCCATGGCTACACCTTC. Its protein product is CASSDGGWGSHGYTF.

The chain combines TRBV28 with TRBJ2-3, with 12 bases fitting TRBD2. V was pared by 3 bases and J by 4 bases, with 11 bases of the junction left unmatched. Germline lookup yields CDR1 MDHEN and CDR2 SYDVKM. The CDR3 contains 18 residues. CDR3: CASSFLAGGFPSADTQYF. The CDR3 DNA sequence: TGTGCCAGCAGTTTCCTAGCGGGAGGGTTTCCTAGCGCAGATACGCAGTATTTT.

The V and J genes are TRBV5-4 and TRBJ2-1; D gene ambiguous. CDR1 SGHNT and CDR2 YYREEE come from the germline V gene (reference sequence). V dropped 0 bases and J dropped 6 bases, with 7 bases sitting between them. There are 13 residues in the CDR3. The CDR3: CASSLALVNEQFF. The CDR3 nucleotides read TGTGCCAGCAGCTTGGCCTTGGTCAATGAGCAGTTCTTC.

The chain carries TRBV10-3 and TRBJ2-3; unclear D gene. This CDR3 is 12 amino acids long. Germline CDR1 is ENHRY and CDR2 is SYGVKD. Trimming shortened V by 2 bases and J by 2 bases, and 2 bases separated the two germline ends. CDR3 residues: CAISENTDTQYF. The CDR3 region has the DNA TGTGCCATCAGTGAGAACACAGATACGCAGTATTTT.

The chain couples TRBV4-1 to TRBJ2-2, with 13 bases that match TRBD2. The ends lost 0 bases at V and 5 bases at J; junction bases unmatched: 3. CDR3 length: 17 residues. Germline CDR1 and CDR2: MGHRA and YSYEKL. In DNA form, the CDR3 reads TGCGCCAGCAGCCAAGATCAGACTAGCGGGAGGACCGGGGAGCTGTTTTTT. Amino acid sequence: CASSQDQTSGRTGELFF.

This rearrangement joins TRBV7-9 to TRBJ2-7, with TRBD2 as a possible D gene (5 bases). The germline V gene has CDR1 SEHNR and CDR2 FQNEAQ (reference sequence). The CDR3 has 16 residues. The ends were cut back, 2 bases at V and 0 bases at J, with 14 bases in the middle. CDR3 in amino acids: CASSLSAGLISYEQYF. CDR3 DNA sequence: TGTGCCAGCAGCTTATCGGCGGGTTTGATCTCCTACGAGCAGTACTTC.

The chain joins TRBV4-1 to TRBJ2-2, with unresolved D. The CDR3 totals 17 residues. The V gene's germline CDR1 is MGHRA and CDR2 YSYEKL. The V gene lost 0 bases and the J gene lost 5 bases, with 16 bases spanning the gap. The DNA of the CDR3 is TGCGCCAGCAGCCAAGACACGATGGGCATACTGACCGGGGAGCTGTTTTTT. Residues: CASSQDTMGILTGELFF.

The CDR3 DNA reads TGTGCCAGCAGCACCGACACGGCCTACGAGCAGTACTTC. Translated: CASSTDTAYEQYF. This chain links TRBV5-4 with TRBJ2-7; D is ambiguous. V lost 4 bases, J lost 2 bases, and 10 bases lay in between. This CDR3 spans 13 amino acids. Germline CDR1 reads SGHNT; CDR2 reads YYREEE (reference sequence).

V is TRBV14 and J is TRBJ1-5; possible D gene TRBD1, 5 bases. This CDR3 is built from 17 residues. V was shortened by 0 bases and J by 5 bases, with 17 bases between the two germline ends. Germline CDR1 is SGHDN and CDR2 is FVKESK. The CDR3 loop reads CASSQDPQGSRYQPQHF. The CDR3 nucleotides read TGTGCCAGCAGCCAAGATCCTCAGGGATCTAGGTATCAGCCCCAGCATTTT. The variable domain in full, with the rest retrieved from reference TRBV14 and TRBJ1-5, is EAGVTQFPSHSVIEKGQTVTLRCDPISGHDNLYWYRRVMGKEIKFLLHFVKESKQDESGMPNNRFLAERTGGTYSTLKVQPAELEDSGVYFCASSQDPQGSRYQPQHFGDGTRLSIL.

This clone was picked up one time. This chain connects TRBV19 to TRBJ2-1, with D possibly matching TRBD1 (6 bases). With 5 bases removed from V and 6 bases from J, the gap between germline ends came to 17 bases. Germline values: CDR1 LNHDA, CDR2 SQIVND (reference sequence). CDR3 length: 15 amino acids. In DNA, the CDR3 is TGTGCCAGTAGTTACGGACAGCCTGCGGCCAATGAGCAGTTCTTC. Translation gives CASSYGQPAANEQFF.

The chain links TRBV11-1 to TRBJ2-5; D may correspond to TRBD1 or TRBD2 (5 bases each). V lost 4 bases and J lost 1, with 10 bases in between. Germline CDR1 SGHAT, CDR2 FQDESV (reference sequence). CDR3 size: 14 residues. The DNA for the CDR3 is TGTGCCAGCAGCTCCTCGGGACCCCAAGAGACCCAGTACTTC. This encodes CASSSSGPQETQYF.

The chain links TRBV27 to TRBJ2-2; 8 nucleotides line up with TRBD1. CDR3 length: 15 amino acids. Trimming at V came to 4 bases and at J to 4 bases, leaving 5 bases not matched to a gene. CDR1 MNHEY and CDR2 SMNVEV come from the germline V gene (reference sequence). The CDR3 bases are TGTGCCAGCAGTTCGAGGACAGGGATCACCGGGGAGCTGTTTTTT. Translation gives CASSSRTGITGELFF.

The CDR3 sequence is CASSIRGLAGAEQYF. Here the CDR3 DNA reads TGTGCCAGTAGTATCAGGGGACTAGCGGGAGCTGAGCAGTACTTC. V and J are TRBV19 and TRBJ2-7, with 14 bases aligning to TRBD2. J was trimmed by 7 bases and V by 3 bases; bases with no gene match: 5. Germline loops: CDR1 LNHDA, CDR2 SQIVND (reference sequence). This CDR3 spans 15 amino acids.

The J gene is TRBJ2-1, the V gene TRBV11-2, with TRBD2 matching 10 bases. Trimming at V came to 4 bases and at J to 3 bases, leaving 3 bases not matched to a gene. CDR1 and CDR2 from the germline V gene are SGHAT and FQNNGV. This CDR3 has 15 amino acids. The CDR3 DNA follows: TGTGCCAGCAGCTCAGGACTAGCGGACTACAATGAGCAGTTCTTC. Translation: CASSSGLADYNEQFF.